One and the same sample provided the 9 T cell receptor beta chains below, sequenced in a study of T cells after yellow fever vaccination. TCRdb re-analysed the 5' RACE reads in MiXCR, keeping a single row per CDR3 protein. The data show some 320,000 distinct CDR3 sequences, around 10% seen once. Sequencing was performed on CD4+ T cells sorted from PBMCs, taken 45 days after the yellow fever booster vaccination. These receptors came from a man younger than 35 who received the YFV17D yellow fever vaccine.

This clonotype was detected only a few times. The chain recombines TRBV6-1 with TRBJ1-5; D remains unclear. The CDR3 length is 15 residues. The V end was cut by 1 base, the J end by 7 bases, with 14 bases between. Germline V gene sequence: CDR1 MNHNS, CDR2 SASEGT. Here the CDR3 reads CASSEVLGYWQPQHF. The CDR3 DNA follows: TGTGCCAGCAGTGAAGTGCTCGGGTATTGGCAGCCCCAGCATTTT.

This clonotype was seen only a few times. The chain recombines TRBV19 with TRBJ2-5, with D perhaps TRBD1 (6 bases). Trimming pared 3 bases from V and 5 bases from J, leaving 13 bases between. Germline V gives CDR1 LNHDA, CDR2 SQIVND (reference sequence). This CDR3 has 14 amino acids. The chain's CDR3 is CASSILAGVETQYF. The CDR3 nucleotides read TGTGCCAGTAGTATCCTAGCAGGGGTCGAGACCCAGTACTTC.

This clonotype was seen only a few times. V and J are TRBV11-2 and TRBJ2-2; the match to TRBD1 covers 8 bases. The CDR3 loop spans 17 amino acids. The V gene end was trimmed by 5 bases and the J gene end by 0 bases; junction bases not matched to a gene: 8. Germline loops: CDR1 SGHAT, CDR2 FQNNGV. CDR3 loop: CASSPTTGQANTGELFF. Here the CDR3 DNA reads TGTGCCAGCAGCCCCACCACGGGACAGGCGAACACCGGGGAGCTGTTTTTT.

Points on this clonotype: Just one base apart from a much larger clone, this may be a read error. The genes are TRBV28 and TRBJ1-2; 10 bases are a match to TRBD1. The CDR3 sequence is 15 residues long. CDR1 and CDR2 (germline): MDHEN, SYDVKM. The V gene end was trimmed by 8 bases and the J gene end by 6 bases; junction bases not matched to a gene: 12. CDR3 sequence reads: CASCSGTGVRDGYTF. CDR3 DNA: TGTGCCAGCTGCTCCGGGACAGGGGTGAGGGATGGCTACACCTTC.

This clonotype was counted ten times or more. This rearrangement joins TRBV7-2 to TRBJ2-3; no clear D. Per germline, CDR1 SGHTA and CDR2 FQGNSA. Trimming stripped 0 bases from V and 8 bases from J, with 9 bases between. The CDR3 totals 13 residues. In DNA, the CDR3 is TGTGCCAGCAGCTTAGCTTCCCTGGGTACGCAGTATTTT. This translates into CASSLASLGTQYF.

V and J are TRBV10-3 and TRBJ2-1; tentatively, D is TRBD1 or TRBD2 (6 bases each). Germline CDR1 and CDR2: ENHRY and SYGVKD. CDR3 length: 12 residues. Trimming cost V 10 bases and J 7 bases, with 14 bases left between them. In DNA, the CDR3 is TGTGCCACCCGGGGGCCGGGGAATGAGCAGTTCTTC. Encoded protein: CATRGPGNEQFF.

This chain links TRBV11-1 with TRBJ2-5; D ambiguous. The CDR3 has 12 amino acids. Looked up from germline, CDR1 is SGHAT and CDR2 is FQDESV (reference sequence). V gave up 5 bases and J gave up 7 bases, with 11 bases separating them. The CDR3 spells CASSITDGTQYF. The CDR3 DNA reads TGTGCCAGCAGCATCACGGATGGGACCCAGTACTTC.

The sample holds a few counts of this clonotype. V is TRBV7-9 and J is TRBJ2-5; 7 nucleotides agree with TRBD1. The CDR3 has 15 residues. In germline, CDR1 is SEHNR, CDR2 FQNEAQ (reference sequence). Unmatched junction bases numbered 11, after V lost 5 bases and J lost 5 bases. CDR3 region: CASSPIRTGWETQYF. For the CDR3, the DNA is TGTGCCAGCAGCCCGATCCGGACAGGCTGGGAGACCCAGTACTTC. Supplemented by reference TRBV7-9 and TRBJ2-5, the full variable domain reads DTGVSQNPRHKITKRGQNVTFRCDPISEHNRLYWYRQTLGQGPEFLTYFQNEAQLEKSRLLSDRFSAERPKGSFSTLEIQRTEQGDSAMYLCASSPIRTGWETQYFGPGTRLLVL.

This clonotype was detected ten times or more. This chain joins TRBV7-6 and TRBJ2-1; TRBD2 matches at 14 bases. Unmatched junction bases numbered 7, after V lost 3 bases and J lost 9 bases. This CDR3 is built from 16 residues. Germline CDR1 reads SGHVS; CDR2 reads FNYEAQ. The CDR3 coding sequence is TGTGCCAGCAGCTTTTCGACTAGCGGGGGGGCCGGTGAGCAGTTCTTC. It specifies CASSFSTSGGAGEQFF.